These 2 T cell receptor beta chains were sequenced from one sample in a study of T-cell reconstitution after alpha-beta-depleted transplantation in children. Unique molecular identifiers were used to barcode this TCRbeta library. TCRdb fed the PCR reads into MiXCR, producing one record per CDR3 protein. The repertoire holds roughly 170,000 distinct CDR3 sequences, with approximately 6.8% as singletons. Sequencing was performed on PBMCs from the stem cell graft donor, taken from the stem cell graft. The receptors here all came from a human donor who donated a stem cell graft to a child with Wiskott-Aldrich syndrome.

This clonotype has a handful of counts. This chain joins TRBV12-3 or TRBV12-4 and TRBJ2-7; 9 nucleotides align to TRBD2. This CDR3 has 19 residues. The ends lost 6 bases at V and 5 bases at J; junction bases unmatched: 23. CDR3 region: CASSSALESGRPWGHEQYF. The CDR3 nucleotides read TGTGCCAGCAGCTCCGCGCTGGAGAGCGGGAGGCCCTGGGGGCACGAGCAGTACTTC.

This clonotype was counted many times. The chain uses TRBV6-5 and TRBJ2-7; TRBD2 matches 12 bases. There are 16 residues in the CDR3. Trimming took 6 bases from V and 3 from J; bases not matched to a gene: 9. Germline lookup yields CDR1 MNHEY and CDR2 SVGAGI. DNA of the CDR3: TGTGCCAGCAGCCCGAGGGCTAGCGGGGGGGTCTACGAGCAGTACTTC. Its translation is CASSPRASGGVYEQYF.